The entry that follows covers one T cell receptor (beta chain) sequence. Its specific antigen is unknown. Base qualities are missing; no much larger clone stands one base away. Libraries were prepared through the immunoSEQ multiplex PCR assay. The immuneACCESS repertoire file appears here via TCRdb, limited to in-frame rearrangements. These files lack a portion of the clones; in checked studies, under half of the deficit traces to unresolved V genes, and the cause of the others is not known. The sample table shows around 81,000 clones, and 75% to 85% are seen once. The top ten hold roughly 4% of the sample. V and J lose 3 bases and 0 bases, and a span of 15 bases separates them. The CDR3, from cysteine to phenylalanine, totals 17 residues. Of the read, only the CDR3 DNA is kept; its 51 bases are in frame from base 1. CDR1 and CDR2 (LNHDA, SQIVND) derive from the germline V gene (reference sequence).

The sample originates from a study of technical replicates of blood from a few donors (dated by TCRdb to 2016 to 2017). Rearrangement joined TRBV19 to TRBJ1-5; tentative D gene TRBD1, with 6 bases matching. Sequenced material: PBMCs. This TCR came from a human donor in good health. Some clones in this sample may be carry-over from other donors' samples. The CDR3 region: CASSMMTGIDSNQPQHF. DNA sequence: TGTGCCAGTAGTATGATGACAGGAATAGATAGCAATCAGCCCCAGCATTTT.